The TCR beta chain under discussion was sequenced for a study of blood T cell repertoires in COVID-19. Across the study: The samples span acute and convalescent COVID-19 from the United States, Italy and Spain.

CDR3 length equals 16 residues. Trimming pared 6 bases from V and 3 bases from J, leaving 17 bases between. Germline V gene data show CDR1 as SGHTA and CDR2 as FQGNSA. The table came from immunoSEQ multiplex PCR; TCRdb's copy has only in-frame clones and leaves some out. The data hold 100,000 or so clones, with 81% observed a single time. This sequence originates from an elderly man with acute or convalescent COVID-19. Sequencing input: peripheral blood. This chain links TRBV7-2 with TRBJ2-2; possible D gene TRBD1, 5 bases. CDR3 region: CASSRRASADTGELFF. DNA for the CDR3: TGTGCCAGCAGTCGCAGGGCTTCCGCGGACACCGGGGAGCTGTTTTTT.